A single sample is the source of the 5 T cell receptor beta chains below, sequenced in a study of human T cells and chemical hapten exposure. TCRdb processed the RACE reads anew with MiXCR; each CDR3 protein has one entry. The sample carries 80,000 to 100,000 distinct CDR3 sequences, around a quarter recorded once. Time point meaning: patch test 3, about 24 weeks after DPC sensitization. The sample's treatment: therapeutic diphenylcyclopropenone sensitization with weekly scalp DPC. The sequenced sample was whole blood, obtained in connection with sensitization to the hapten diphenylcyclopropenone (DPC). The source of these receptors is a man aged 35 to 55 with alopecia areata. Some clones in this sample may be carry-over from other donors' samples.

This clonotype was picked up a small number of times. The chain joins TRBV24-1 to TRBJ1-5, with 10 bases matching TRBD1. The germline gives CDR1 KGHDR, CDR2 SFDVKD. The CDR3 is 16 amino acids. The V segment lost 4 bases and the J segment 7 bases; nucleotides outside the gene matches: 9. The CDR3 DNA is TGTGCCACCAGTGACCGGGACAGGGGTCGAGGACAGCCCCAGCATTTT. It is translated as CATSDRDRGRGQPQHF.

The chain employs TRBV30 and TRBJ2-7; 13 bases agree with TRBD2. Unmatched junction bases numbered 6, after V lost 2 bases and J lost 5 bases. CDR1 is GTSNPN, CDR2 SVGIG, per germline (reference sequence). The CDR3 contains 15 residues. This CDR3 reads CAWSSLGLAGDEQYF. As DNA, the CDR3 is TGTGCCTGGAGTTCCCTCGGACTAGCGGGAGACGAGCAGTACTTC.

This clonotype has a handful of counts. V usage is TRBV6-5 and J usage is TRBJ2-7; 7 nucleotides agree with TRBD2. Trimming cost V 1 base and J 6 bases; bases outside gene matches: 12. CDR1 and CDR2 (germline): MNHEY, SVGAGI. The CDR3 is made up of 16 amino acids. CDR3 in DNA: TGTGCCAGCAGTTACTGGCAGGGAGGGCGACTTGTCGAGCAGTACTTC. It yields the protein CASSYWQGGRLVEQYF.

This clonotype was observed at least ten times. The V and J genes are TRBV12-5 and TRBJ1-1; 7 bases line up with TRBD1. V lost 1 base and J lost 9; bases outside the gene matches: 2. The V gene's germline CDR1 is LGHNT and CDR2 FRNRAP. The CDR3 is 12 amino acids. The chain's CDR3 is CASGLGQGKAFF. The CDR3 region has the DNA TGTGCTAGTGGTTTGGGACAGGGTAAAGCTTTCTTT.

In its sample, this clonotype was seen many times. V usage is TRBV9 and J usage is TRBJ2-7, with D tentatively TRBD2 (5 bases). V lost 7 bases and J 4 bases, leaving 12 bases between the germline ends. The germline CDR1 and CDR2 sequences are SGDLS and YYNGEE. This CDR3 is 12 amino acids long. CDR3 region: CASPAEQYEQYF. CDR3 DNA: TGTGCCAGCCCAGCGGAACAATACGAGCAGTACTTC. Looking up the rest from reference TRBV9 and TRBJ2-7 gives the full variable domain: DSGVTQTPKHLITATGQRVTLRCSPRSGDLSVYWYQQSLDQGLQFLIQYYNGEERAKGNILERFSAQQFPDLHSELNLSSLELGDSALYFCASPAEQYEQYFGPGTRLTVT.